These 14 T cell receptor beta chains were all obtained from the same sample, sequenced in a study of OX40 agonist ivuxolimab in advanced cancers. Only in-frame clones appear in the TCRdb table, and some are missing; sequencing was by immunoSEQ multiplex PCR. The data contain 82,000 or so clones, 75% to 90% of them seen just once; the ten biggest clones take up roughly 2.5%. The sequencing used CD4+ or CD8+ T cells sorted from blood, collected in a trial of the OX40 agonist ivuxolimab. The receptors come from an adult with an advanced solid tumor such as melanoma, head and neck, liver or kidney cancer.

The chain is built from TRBV4-3 and TRBJ2-7, with 7 bases aligning to TRBD1. Germline values: CDR1 LGHNA, CDR2 YSLEER. The V gene end was trimmed by 3 bases and the J gene end by 3 bases; junction bases not matched to a gene: 2. The CDR3 consists of 13 residues. As DNA, the CDR3 is TGCGCCAGCAGCCAGAGACAGGGCTACGAGCAGTACTTC. It yields the protein CASSQRQGYEQYF.

This clone turned up a few times. The rearrangement uses TRBV6-1 and TRBJ1-4, with D unresolved. The CDR3 sequence is 14 residues long. The ends were cut back, 3 bases at V and 1 base at J, with 6 bases in the middle. From germline, CDR1 is MNHNS and CDR2 SASEGT. CDR3 region: CASSEGGTNEKLFF. The CDR3 coding sequence is TGTGCCAGCAGTGAGGGTGGAACTAATGAAAAACTGTTTTTT.

The chain couples TRBV29-1 to TRBJ1-2; TRBD1 agrees at 10 bases. Trimming at V came to 4 bases and at J to 4 bases, leaving 3 bases not matched to a gene. There are 13 residues in the CDR3. Germline assignment: CDR1 SQVTM and CDR2 ANQGSEA. The CDR3 spells CSVGQGAVYGYTF. CDR3 DNA sequence: TGCAGCGTTGGACAGGGGGCGGTCTATGGCTACACCTTC. The full variable domain, with the rest looked up from reference TRBV29-1 and TRBJ1-2, is SAVISQKPSRDICQRGTSLTIQCQVDSQVTMMFWYRQQPGQSLTLIATANQGSEATYESGFVIDKFPISRPNLTFSTLTVSNMSPEDSSIYLCSVGQGAVYGYTFGSGTRLTVV.

The gene calls are TRBV6-1 and TRBJ1-5; TRBD1 might be the D (5 bases). The germline V gene has CDR1 MNHNS and CDR2 SASEGT. V lost 5 bases and J lost 5, with 16 bases in between. The CDR3 is made up of 15 amino acids. As DNA, the CDR3 is TGTGCCAGCAGTAGAGGAGGGACTGGTGATCAGCCCCAGCATTTT. It yields the protein CASSRGGTGDQPQHF.

The rearrangement uses TRBV30 and TRBJ2-5, with 7 nucleotides matching TRBD1. The CDR3 has 13 amino acids. Germline V gives CDR1 GTSNPN, CDR2 SVGIG (reference sequence). V shed 4 bases and J 4 bases; nucleotides not matched to a gene: 6. CDR3 sequence reads: CAWNDRDLETQYF. The DNA of the CDR3 is TGTGCCTGGAACGACAGGGATCTAGAGACCCAGTACTTC.

The chain links TRBV6-1 to TRBJ1-2, with D perhaps TRBD1 (6 bases). Between the trimmed V and J ends, which lost 6 bases and 6 bases, there was a span of 20 bases. The CDR3 is 15 residues long. The germline V gene has CDR1 MNHNS and CDR2 SASEGT. CDR3 loop: CASSPDRSRGNGYTF. The CDR3 DNA reads as TGTGCCAGCAGCCCAGACAGGTCCCGGGGCAATGGCTACACCTTC.

This chain links TRBV5-4 with TRBJ1-1, with a possible D match to TRBD1 (5 bases). Trimming removed 5 bases at V and 3 bases at J, with 14 bases between. The germline gives CDR1 SGHNT, CDR2 YYREEE (reference sequence). This CDR3 has 14 amino acids. CDR3 in amino acids: CASRGFQGDTEAFF. CDR3 sequence (DNA): TGTGCCAGCAGGGGTTTTCAGGGAGACACTGAAGCTTTCTTT.

V is TRBV29-1 and J is TRBJ2-5; TRBD2 aligns across 8 bases. The trim removed 4 bases at V and 5 bases at J, leaving 9 bases unmatched. Germline CDR1 is SQVTM and CDR2 is ANQGSEA. The CDR3 contains 14 residues. The CDR3 spells CSVGGSGGAETQYF. The CDR3 DNA is TGCAGCGTTGGAGGCTCCGGGGGGGCTGAGACCCAGTACTTC.

The chain is built from TRBV9 and TRBJ2-3; D is unclear. The CDR3 totals 14 residues. The V and J ends lost 0 bases and 0 bases respectively, with 5 bases between them. Germline CDR1 and CDR2: SGDLS and YYNGEE. For the CDR3, the DNA is TGTGCCAGCAGCGTAGAAAGCAGCACAGATACGCAGTATTTT. Encoded protein: CASSVESSTDTQYF.

The rearrangement links TRBV10-3 to TRBJ1-1, with 7 positions matching TRBD1. The CDR3 covers 12 residues. The V gene's germline CDR1 is ENHRY and CDR2 SYGVKD. V lost 3 bases to trimming and J lost 6 bases; unmatched junction nucleotides: 1. CDR3 region: CAISDGTAEAFF. Here the CDR3 DNA reads TGTGCCATCAGTGATGGGACAGCTGAAGCTTTCTTT.

The J gene is TRBJ2-7, the V gene TRBV7-3; 9 bases are shared with TRBD1. CDR1 and CDR2 (germline): SGHTA, FQGTGA. CDR3 length equals 15 residues. After removal of 2 bases from V and 3 bases from J, the junction contained 5 bases not matched to a gene. The CDR3 loop is CASSLLPGQGYEQYF. The CDR3 region has the DNA TGTGCCAGCAGCTTATTACCGGGACAGGGCTACGAGCAGTACTTC.

The V call is TRBV10-3, the J call TRBJ1-1; no firm D call. The CDR3 length is 13 residues. Trimming removed 6 bases from V and 5 bases from J, with 13 bases in between. Germline lookup yields CDR1 ENHRY and CDR2 SYGVKD. The CDR3 protein is CAIREGEGTEAFF. The CDR3 nucleotides are TGTGCCATCAGGGAGGGAGAAGGTACTGAAGCTTTCTTT.

This chain joins TRBV7-2 and TRBJ2-7, with 9 bases identical to TRBD1. Germline CDR1 SGHTA, CDR2 FQGNSA. This CDR3 contains 14 residues. With 4 bases clipped from V and 3 bases from J, the junction kept 4 bases outside the gene matches. The CDR3 DNA sequence: TGTGCCAGCAGCTCCGGGACAGGGTACTACGAGCAGTACTTC. Its translation is CASSSGTGYYEQYF.

The CDR3, as DNA: TGTGCCAGCTCACCGCGGACAGGGGGGGACACTGAAGCTTTCTTT. As protein: CASSPRTGGDTEAFF. The rearrangement uses TRBV18 and TRBJ1-1, with TRBD1 matching over 10 bases. Germline assignment: CDR1 KGHSH and CDR2 LQKENI. The V and J ends lost 3 bases and 3 bases, in that order; junction bases with no gene match: 4. CDR3 length equals 15 residues.